The rows below give T cell receptor beta chains drawn from one sample of a study of OX40 agonist ivuxolimab in advanced cancers. The data were produced by immunoSEQ multiplex PCR, yet TCRdb's version contains in-frame clones alone and is incomplete. Of about 100,000 clones in the sample, roughly nine tenths were seen once. This specimen consisted of CD4+ or CD8+ T cells sorted from blood, obtained in a trial of the OX40 agonist ivuxolimab. The receptors here all came from an adult with an advanced solid tumor such as melanoma, head and neck, liver or kidney cancer. Each CDR3 is given with its conserved first and last residue. Fields, in order: V gene, D gene, clone size, J gene, CDR3 protein, CDR3 DNA. The D gene is left open where the match is weak. The size of a clone is reported for some rows only, either as once, few or many, or as a class for expanded clones.

>TRBV10-3|-|once|TRBJ2-1
CAISESQEQFF
TGTGCCATCAGTGAGTCCCAGGAGCAGTTCTTC
>TRBV7-9|-|-|TRBJ1-1
CASSLLSNTEAFF
TGTGCCAGCAGCTTACTATCGAACACTGAAGCTTTCTTT
>TRBV5-1|TRBD1|-|TRBJ2-3
CASSLRQGRSTDTQYF
TGCGCCAGCAGCTTAAGACAGGGGAGGAGCACAGATACGCAGTATTTT
>TRBV7-9|-|-|TRBJ1-1
CASSLGVSEAFF
TGTGCCAGCAGCTTAGGAGTCTCTGAAGCTTTCTTT
>TRBV30|TRBD2|-|TRBJ2-5
CAFGRWETQYF
TGTGCCTTCGGGAGGTGGGAGACCCAGTACTTC
>TRBV7-2|-|-|TRBJ2-7
CASTPRGETYEQYF
TGTGCCAGCACCCCCCGCGGGGAGACCTACGAGCAGTACTTC
>TRBV20-1|-|few|TRBJ2-7
CSARALYEQYF
TGCAGTGCTAGAGCGCTCTACGAGCAGTACTTC
>TRBV5-1|-|-|TRBJ2-3
CASSRVFADTQYF
TGCGCCAGCTCTCGAGTCTTTGCAGATACGCAGTATTTT
>TRBV19|TRBD1|-|TRBJ1-1
CASRARGRVVTEAFF
TGTGCCAGTAGGGCCAGGGGGCGAGTGGTCACTGAAGCTTTCTTT
>TRBV19|TRBD1|-|TRBJ1-2
CASSIVQGAGYGYTF
TGTGCCAGTAGTATAGTCCAGGGGGCTGGATACGGCTACACCTTC
>TRBV7-9|TRBD2|once|TRBJ2-3
CASSLAGTSGSTDTQYF
TGTGCCAGCAGCTTAGCGGGGACTAGCGGTAGCACAGATACGCAGTATTTT
>TRBV7-6|-|-|TRBJ2-1
CASSLRVDVSYNEQFF
TGTGCCAGCAGCCTCCGGGTAGATGTCTCCTACAATGAGCAGTTCTTC
>TRBV11-3|TRBD1|-|TRBJ2-1
CASSLGQGRDNEQFF
TGTGCCAGCAGCTTAGGACAGGGAAGGGACAATGAGCAGTTCTTC
>TRBV6-1|-|-|TRBJ1-1
CASSDPGLQNTEAFF
TGTGCCAGCAGTGATCCAGGATTACAGAACACTGAAGCTTTCTTT
>TRBV19|TRBD1|-|TRBJ1-2
CASSSDRGTGYTF
TGTGCCAGTAGTAGCGACAGGGGTACAGGCTACACCTTC
>TRBV5-5|-|-|TRBJ1-1
CASSFLGGEGTEAFF
TGTGCCAGCAGCTTCCTGGGGGGAGAGGGCACTGAAGCTTTCTTT
>TRBV6-4|TRBD1|-|TRBJ2-2
CASSRQGEAGELFF
TGTGCCAGCAGTCGACAGGGTGAGGCCGGGGAGCTGTTTTTT
>TRBV5-1|-|-|TRBJ2-1
CASSSLAFYNEQFF
TGCGCCAGCAGCTCTCTAGCGTTTTACAATGAGCAGTTCTTC
>TRBV2|-|-|TRBJ1-2
CASSSAAAAINGYTF
TGTGCCAGCAGTTCGGCAGCTGCGGCCATAAATGGCTACACCTTC
>TRBV5-6|-|-|TRBJ1-4
CASSATLGLEWEKLFF
TGTGCCAGCAGCGCGACGTTAGGACTCGAGTGGGAAAAACTGTTTTTT
>TRBV30|-|-|TRBJ1-2
CAWSVGWSYGYTF
TGTGCCTGGAGTGTGGGGTGGAGCTATGGCTACACCTTC
>TRBV2|-|-|TRBJ2-1
CASRQISSFGYNEQFF
TGTGCCAGCAGACAAATCTCTTCCTTCGGCTACAATGAGCAGTTCTTC
>TRBV5-6|-|-|TRBJ1-4
CASSGNSGTNEKLFF
TGTGCCAGCAGCGGGAACTCTGGAACTAATGAAAAACTGTTTTTT
>TRBV5-6|TRBD2|-|TRBJ2-7
CASSLGQRGNEQYF
TGTGCCAGCAGCTTGGGGCAGCGGGGTAACGAGCAGTACTTC
>TRBV4-1|-|-|TRBJ1-1
CASSQFILNTEAFF
TGCGCCAGCAGCCAATTCATCTTGAACACTGAAGCTTTCTTT
>TRBV7-3|-|-|TRBJ2-6
CASSLTIGANVLTF
TGTGCCAGCAGCTTAACGATTGGGGCCAACGTCCTGACTTTC
>TRBV11-2|TRBD1|-|TRBJ1-6
CASSLEGTGVSPLHF
TGTGCCAGCAGCTTAGAAGGGACAGGGGTTTCACCCCTCCACTTT
>TRBV14|-|-|TRBJ2-1
CASSQWSGRNNNEQFF
TGTGCCAGCAGCCAATGGTCTGGTAGGAACAACAATGAGCAGTTCTTC
>TRBV4-2|-|once|TRBJ2-2
CASSQDFSAGELFF
TGTGCCAGCAGCCAAGATTTCTCGGCCGGGGAGCTGTTTTTT
>TRBV18|TRBD1|-|TRBJ2-7
CASSQGQGSEQYF
TGTGCCAGCTCACAGGGACAGGGGAGCGAGCAGTACTTC
>TRBV19|TRBD1|-|TRBJ1-6
CASSLTGVNSPLHF
TGTGCCAGTAGTCTTACAGGGGTAAATTCACCCCTCCACTTT
>TRBV4-2|-|once|TRBJ2-7
CASSQLMTLSLGEQYF
TGTGCCAGCAGCCAACTGATGACACTCTCTTTGGGGGAGCAGTACTTC
>TRBV10-3|TRBD1|-|TRBJ1-1
CAISERGGLTEAFF
TGTGCCATCAGTGAAAGAGGGGGCTTGACTGAAGCTTTCTTT
>TRBV7-6|-|-|TRBJ2-1
CASSLASGGVNEQFF
TGTGCCAGCAGCTTAGCTTCCGGCGGAGTCAATGAGCAGTTCTTC
>TRBV9|-|-|TRBJ2-1
CASSVDASETYNEQFF
TGTGCCAGCAGCGTAGATGCTAGCGAAACCTACAATGAGCAGTTCTTC
>TRBV6-4|TRBD2|once|TRBJ2-1
CASRGAGNNEQFF
TGTGCCAGCAGAGGAGCGGGGAACAATGAGCAGTTCTTC
>TRBV6-5|-|once|TRBJ1-5
CASQQGPQPQHF
TGTGCCAGCCAGCAGGGGCCTCAGCCCCAGCATTTT
>TRBV11-1|TRBD2|-|TRBJ2-1
CASSFLAGGFNEQFF
TGTGCCAGCAGCTTTCTAGCGGGAGGGTTTAATGAGCAGTTCTTC
>TRBV6-6|-|medium-sized|TRBJ1-2
CASSYIGGNGYTF
TGTGCCAGCAGTTACATAGGGGGGAACGGCTACACCTTC
>TRBV18|-|-|TRBJ1-1
CASSPPSQERDAFF
TGTGCCAGCTCACCACCGTCCCAGGAGCGCGACGCTTTCTTT
>TRBV4-1|TRBD1|-|TRBJ1-4
CASSQPRTGFEKLFF
TGCGCCAGCAGCCAACCGAGGACAGGGTTTGAAAAACTGTTTTTT